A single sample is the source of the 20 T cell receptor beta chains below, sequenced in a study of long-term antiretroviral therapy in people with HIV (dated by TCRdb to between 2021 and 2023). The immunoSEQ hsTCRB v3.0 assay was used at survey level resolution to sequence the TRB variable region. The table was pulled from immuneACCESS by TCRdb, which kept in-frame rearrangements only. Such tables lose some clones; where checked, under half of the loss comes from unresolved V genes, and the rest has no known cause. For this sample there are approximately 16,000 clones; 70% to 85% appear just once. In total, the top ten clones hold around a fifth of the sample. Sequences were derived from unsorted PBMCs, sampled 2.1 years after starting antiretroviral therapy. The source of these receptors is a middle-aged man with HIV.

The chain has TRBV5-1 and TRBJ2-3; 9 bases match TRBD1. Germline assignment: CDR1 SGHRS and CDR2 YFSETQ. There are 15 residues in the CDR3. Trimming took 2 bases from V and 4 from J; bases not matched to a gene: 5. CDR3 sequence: CASSLRTGVADTQYF. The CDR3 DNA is TGCGCCAGCAGCTTAAGGACAGGGGTGGCAGATACGCAGTATTTT.

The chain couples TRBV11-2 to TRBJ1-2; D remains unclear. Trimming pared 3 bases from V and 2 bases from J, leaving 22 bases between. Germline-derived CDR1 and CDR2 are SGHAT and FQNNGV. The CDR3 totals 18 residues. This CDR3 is CASSFGMGIVDPNYGYTF. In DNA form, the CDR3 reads TGTGCCAGCAGCTTTGGCATGGGGATCGTGGATCCCAACTATGGCTACACCTTC. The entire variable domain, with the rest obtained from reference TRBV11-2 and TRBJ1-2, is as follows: EAGVAQSPRYKIIEKRQSVAFWCNPISGHATLYWYQQILGQGPKLLIQFQNNGVVDDSQLPKDRFSAERLKGVDSTLKIQPAKLEDSAVYLCASSFGMGIVDPNYGYTFGSGTRLTVV.

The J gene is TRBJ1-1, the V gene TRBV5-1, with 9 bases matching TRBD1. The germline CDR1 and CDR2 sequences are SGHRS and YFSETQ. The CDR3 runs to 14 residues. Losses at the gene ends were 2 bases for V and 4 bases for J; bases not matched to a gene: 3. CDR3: CASSFGTGTTEAFF. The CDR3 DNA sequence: TGCGCCAGCAGCTTCGGGACAGGGACCACTGAAGCTTTCTTT.

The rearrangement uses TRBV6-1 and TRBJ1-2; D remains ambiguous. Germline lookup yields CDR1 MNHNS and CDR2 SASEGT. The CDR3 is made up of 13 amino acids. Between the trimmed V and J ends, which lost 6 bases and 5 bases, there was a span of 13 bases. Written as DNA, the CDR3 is TGTGCCAGCAGCCGGGCCAACCCGTATGGCTACACCTTC. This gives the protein CASSRANPYGYTF.

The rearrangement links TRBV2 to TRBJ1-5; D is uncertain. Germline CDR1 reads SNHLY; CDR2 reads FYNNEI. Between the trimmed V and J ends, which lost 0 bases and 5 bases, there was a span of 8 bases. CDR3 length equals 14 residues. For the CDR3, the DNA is TGTGCCAGCAGTGAAGCGGGGTGGTATCAGCCCCAGCATTTT. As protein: CASSEAGWYQPQHF.

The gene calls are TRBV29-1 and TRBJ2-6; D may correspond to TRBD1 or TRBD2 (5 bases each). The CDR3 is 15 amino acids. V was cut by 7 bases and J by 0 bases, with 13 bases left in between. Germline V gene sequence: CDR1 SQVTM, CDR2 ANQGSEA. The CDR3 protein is CSAGDLSSGANVLTF. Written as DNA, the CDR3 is TGCAGCGCCGGGGACCTCAGCTCTGGGGCCAACGTCCTGACTTTC.

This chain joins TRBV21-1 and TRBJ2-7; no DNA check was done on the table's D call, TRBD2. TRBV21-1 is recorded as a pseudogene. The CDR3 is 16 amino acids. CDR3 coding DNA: TGTGCCAGCAGCAAAGGGGTAGCGCCTAGCTCCTACGAGCAGTACTTC. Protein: CASSKGVAPSSYEQYF.

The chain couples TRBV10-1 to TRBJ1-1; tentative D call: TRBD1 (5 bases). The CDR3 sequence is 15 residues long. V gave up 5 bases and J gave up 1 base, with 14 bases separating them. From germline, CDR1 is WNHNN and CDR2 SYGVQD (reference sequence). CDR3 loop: CASSFEGDRNTEAFF. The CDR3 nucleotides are TGCGCCAGCAGTTTCGAAGGGGACCGGAACACTGAAGCTTTCTTT.

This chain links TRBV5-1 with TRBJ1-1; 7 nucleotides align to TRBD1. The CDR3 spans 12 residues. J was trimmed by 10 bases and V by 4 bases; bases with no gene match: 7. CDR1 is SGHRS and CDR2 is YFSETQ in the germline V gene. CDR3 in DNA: TGCGCCAGCAGCGGTGGGACAGATGGAGCTTTCTTT. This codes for CASSGGTDGAFF.

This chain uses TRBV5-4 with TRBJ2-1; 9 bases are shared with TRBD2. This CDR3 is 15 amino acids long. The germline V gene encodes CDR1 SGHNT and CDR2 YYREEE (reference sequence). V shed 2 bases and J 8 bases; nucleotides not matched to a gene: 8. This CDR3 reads CASSFPGLAYDEQFF. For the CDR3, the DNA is TGTGCCAGCAGCTTCCCGGGACTAGCATATGATGAGCAGTTCTTC.

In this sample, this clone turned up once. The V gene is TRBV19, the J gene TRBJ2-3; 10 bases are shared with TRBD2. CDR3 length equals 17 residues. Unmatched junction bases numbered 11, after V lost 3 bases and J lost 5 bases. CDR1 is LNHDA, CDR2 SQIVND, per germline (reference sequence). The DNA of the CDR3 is TGTGCCAGTAGTATCTCTATAGCGGGGGGAAGAGGAGATACGCAGTATTTT. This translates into CASSISIAGGRGDTQYF.

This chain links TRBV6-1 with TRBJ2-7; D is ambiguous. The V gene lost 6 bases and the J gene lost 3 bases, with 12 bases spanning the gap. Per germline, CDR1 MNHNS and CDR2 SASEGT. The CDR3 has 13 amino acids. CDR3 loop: CASRPPGLYEQYF. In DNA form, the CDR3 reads TGTGCCAGCAGGCCCCCCGGTCTCTACGAGCAGTACTTC.

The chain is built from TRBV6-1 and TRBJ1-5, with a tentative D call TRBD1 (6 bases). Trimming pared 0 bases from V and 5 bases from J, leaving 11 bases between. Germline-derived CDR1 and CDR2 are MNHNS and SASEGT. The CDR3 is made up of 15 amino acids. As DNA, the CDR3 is TGTGCCAGCAGTGAAGCCCTTGGGGGCGATCAGCCCCAGCATTTT. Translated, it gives CASSEALGGDQPQHF.

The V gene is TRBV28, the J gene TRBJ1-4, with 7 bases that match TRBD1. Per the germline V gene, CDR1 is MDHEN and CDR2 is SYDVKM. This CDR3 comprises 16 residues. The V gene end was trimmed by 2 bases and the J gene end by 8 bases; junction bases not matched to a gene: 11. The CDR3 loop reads CASSLEKGAVREKLFF. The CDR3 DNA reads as TGTGCCAGCAGTTTAGAGAAGGGGGCAGTGAGGGAAAAACTGTTTTTT.

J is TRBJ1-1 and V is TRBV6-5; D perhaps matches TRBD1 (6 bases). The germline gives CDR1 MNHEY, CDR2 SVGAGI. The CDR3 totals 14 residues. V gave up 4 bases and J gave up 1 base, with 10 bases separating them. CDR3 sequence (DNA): TGTGCCAGCAGTTCTCAGGACAGGAACACTGAAGCTTTCTTT. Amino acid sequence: CASSSQDRNTEAFF.

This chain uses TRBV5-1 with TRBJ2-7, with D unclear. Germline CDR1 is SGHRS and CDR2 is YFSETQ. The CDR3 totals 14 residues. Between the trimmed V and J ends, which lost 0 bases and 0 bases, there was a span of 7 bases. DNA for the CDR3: TGCGCCAGCAGCTTGGAGGTGGACTCCTACGAGCAGTACTTC. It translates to CASSLEVDSYEQYF.

CDR3 loop: CASSITSGGSNEQFF. CDR3 sequence (DNA): TGTGCCAGTAGTATCACTAGCGGGGGGTCGAATGAGCAGTTCTTC. The J gene is TRBJ2-1, the V gene TRBV19, with 12 bases that match TRBD2. CDR1 LNHDA and CDR2 SQIVND come from the germline V gene (reference sequence). This CDR3 region has 15 residues. Trimming took 3 bases from V and 7 from J; bases not matched to a gene: 4. The full variable domain, with the rest looked up from reference TRBV19 and TRBJ2-1, is DGGITQSPKYLFRKEGQNVTLSCEQNLNHDAMYWYRQDPGQGLRLIYYSQIVNDFQKGDIAEGYSVSREKKESFPLTVTSAQKNPTAFYLCASSITSGGSNEQFFGPGTRLTVL.

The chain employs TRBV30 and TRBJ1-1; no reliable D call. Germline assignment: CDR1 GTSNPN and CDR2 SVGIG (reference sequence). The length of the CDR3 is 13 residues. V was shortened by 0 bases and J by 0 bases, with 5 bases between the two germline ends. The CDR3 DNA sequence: TGTGCCTGGAGTGTGAACCTGAACACTGAAGCTTTCTTT. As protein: CAWSVNLNTEAFF.

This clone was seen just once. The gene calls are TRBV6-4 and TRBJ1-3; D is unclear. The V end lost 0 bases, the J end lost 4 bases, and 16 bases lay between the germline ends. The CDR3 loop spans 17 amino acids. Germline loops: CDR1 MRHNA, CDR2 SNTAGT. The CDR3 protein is CASSDSLLHWRGNTIYF. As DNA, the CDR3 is TGTGCCAGCAGTGACTCCCTCTTGCACTGGAGGGGAAACACCATATATTTT.

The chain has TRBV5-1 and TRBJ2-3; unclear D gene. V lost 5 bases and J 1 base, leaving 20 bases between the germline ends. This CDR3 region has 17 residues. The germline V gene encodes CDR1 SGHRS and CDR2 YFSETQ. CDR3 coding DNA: TGCGCCAGCAGTTTCTATCGTCAGATCGCCGGCACAGATACGCAGTATTTT. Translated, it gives CASSFYRQIAGTDTQYF. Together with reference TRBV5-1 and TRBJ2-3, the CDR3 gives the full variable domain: KAGVTQTPRYLIKTRGQQVTLSCSPISGHRSVSWYQQTPGQGLQFLFEYFSETQRNKGNFPGRFSGRQFSNSRSEMNVSTLELGDSALYLCASSFYRQIAGTDTQYFGPGTRLTVL.